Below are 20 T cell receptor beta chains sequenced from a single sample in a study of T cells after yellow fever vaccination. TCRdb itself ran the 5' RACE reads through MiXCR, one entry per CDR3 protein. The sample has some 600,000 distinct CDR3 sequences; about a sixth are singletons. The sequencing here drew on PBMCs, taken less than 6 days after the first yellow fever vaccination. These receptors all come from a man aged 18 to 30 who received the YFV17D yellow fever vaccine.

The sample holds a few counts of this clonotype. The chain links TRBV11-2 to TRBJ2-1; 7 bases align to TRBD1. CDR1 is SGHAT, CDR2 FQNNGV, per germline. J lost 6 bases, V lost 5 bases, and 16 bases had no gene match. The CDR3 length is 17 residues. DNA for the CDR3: TGTGCCAGCAGCCGCAGGGGGACAGCCGCGGTGGTCAATGAGCAGTTCTTC. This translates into CASSRRGTAAVVNEQFF.

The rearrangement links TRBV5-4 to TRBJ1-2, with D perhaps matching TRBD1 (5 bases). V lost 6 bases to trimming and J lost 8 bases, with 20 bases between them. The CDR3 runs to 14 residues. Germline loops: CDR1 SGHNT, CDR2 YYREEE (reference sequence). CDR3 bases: TGTGCCAGCAACCCCACGGGGGGATCGGAAGGCTACACCTTC. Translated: CASNPTGGSEGYTF.

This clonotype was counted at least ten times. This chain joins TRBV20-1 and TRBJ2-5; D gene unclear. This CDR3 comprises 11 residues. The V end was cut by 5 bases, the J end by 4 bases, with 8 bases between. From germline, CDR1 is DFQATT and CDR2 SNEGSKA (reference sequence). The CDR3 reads CSALWSETQYF. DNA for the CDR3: TGCAGTGCTCTATGGTCAGAGACCCAGTACTTC.

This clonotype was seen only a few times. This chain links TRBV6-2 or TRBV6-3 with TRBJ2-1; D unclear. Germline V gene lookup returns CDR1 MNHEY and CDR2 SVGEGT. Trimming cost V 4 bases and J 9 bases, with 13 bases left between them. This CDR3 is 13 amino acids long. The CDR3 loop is CASSFGPQVEQFF. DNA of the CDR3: TGTGCCAGCAGTTTTGGGCCACAAGTTGAGCAGTTCTTC.

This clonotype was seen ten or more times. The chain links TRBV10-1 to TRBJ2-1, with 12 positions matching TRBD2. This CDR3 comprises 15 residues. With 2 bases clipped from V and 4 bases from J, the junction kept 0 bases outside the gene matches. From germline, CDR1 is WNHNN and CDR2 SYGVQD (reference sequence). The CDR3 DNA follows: TGCGCCAGCAGTGAGGGGACTAGCGGGTACAATGAGCAGTTCTTC. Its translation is CASSEGTSGYNEQFF.

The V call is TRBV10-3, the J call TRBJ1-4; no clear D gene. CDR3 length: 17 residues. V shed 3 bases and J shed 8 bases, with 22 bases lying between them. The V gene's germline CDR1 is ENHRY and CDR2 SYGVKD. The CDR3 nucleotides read TGTGCCATCAGTGACTGGGAGGACTCACTCCACCAAGAAAAACTGTTTTTT. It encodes CAISDWEDSLHQEKLFF.

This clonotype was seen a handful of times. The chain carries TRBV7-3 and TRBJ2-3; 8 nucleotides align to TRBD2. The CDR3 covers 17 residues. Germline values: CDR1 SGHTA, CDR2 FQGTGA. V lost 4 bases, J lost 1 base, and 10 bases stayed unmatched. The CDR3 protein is CASSSWSAGGRTDTQYF. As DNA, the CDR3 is TGTGCCAGCAGCTCCTGGTCTGCGGGGGGTCGCACAGATACGCAGTATTTT.

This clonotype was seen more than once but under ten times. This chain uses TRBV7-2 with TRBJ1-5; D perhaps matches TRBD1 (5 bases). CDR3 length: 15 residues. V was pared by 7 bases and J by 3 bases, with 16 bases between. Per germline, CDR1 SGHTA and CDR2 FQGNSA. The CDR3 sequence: CASTQFGTANQPQHF. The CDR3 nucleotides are TGTGCCAGCACTCAATTCGGGACGGCCAATCAGCCCCAGCATTTT. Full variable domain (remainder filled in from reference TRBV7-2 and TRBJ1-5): GAGVSQSPSNKVTEKGKDVELRCDPISGHTALYWYRQSLGQGLEFLIYFQGNSAPDKSGLPSDRFSAERTGGSVSTLTIQRTQQEDSAVYLCASTQFGTANQPQHFGDGTRLSIL.

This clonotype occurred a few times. The chain's CDR3 is CASSWRGQSYEQYF. The CDR3 DNA is TGTGCCAGCAGCTGGCGGGGACAGTCCTACGAGCAGTACTTC. The chain is built from TRBV3-1 and TRBJ2-7; the D gene is possibly TRBD1 (7 bases). Looked up from germline, CDR1 is LGHDT and CDR2 is YNNKEL (reference sequence). Trimming removed 5 bases at V and 1 base at J, with 12 bases between. The CDR3 has 14 residues.

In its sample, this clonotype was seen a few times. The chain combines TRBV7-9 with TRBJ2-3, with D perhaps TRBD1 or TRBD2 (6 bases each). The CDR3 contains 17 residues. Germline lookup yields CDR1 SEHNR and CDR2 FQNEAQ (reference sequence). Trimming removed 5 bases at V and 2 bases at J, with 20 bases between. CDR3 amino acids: CASSEASGGTPTDTQYF. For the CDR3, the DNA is TGTGCCAGCAGCGAAGCCTCCGGGGGCACCCCCACAGATACGCAGTATTTT. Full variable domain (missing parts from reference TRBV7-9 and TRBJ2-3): DTGVSQNPRHKITKRGQNVTFRCDPISEHNRLYWYRQTLGQGPEFLTYFQNEAQLEKSRLLSDRFSAERPKGSFSTLEIQRTEQGDSAMYLCASSEASGGTPTDTQYFGPGTRLTVL.

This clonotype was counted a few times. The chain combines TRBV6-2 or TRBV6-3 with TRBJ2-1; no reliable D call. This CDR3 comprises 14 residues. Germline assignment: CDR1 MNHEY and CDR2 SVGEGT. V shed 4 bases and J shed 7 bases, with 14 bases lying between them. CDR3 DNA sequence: TGTGCCAGCAGTTCCCTCCCGATTGTTAATGAGCAGTTCTTC. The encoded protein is CASSSLPIVNEQFF.

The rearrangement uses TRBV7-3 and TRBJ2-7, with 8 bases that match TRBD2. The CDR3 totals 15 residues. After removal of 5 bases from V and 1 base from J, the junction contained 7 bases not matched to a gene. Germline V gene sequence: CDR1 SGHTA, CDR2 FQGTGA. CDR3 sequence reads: CASSATSGSSYEQYF. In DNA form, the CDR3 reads TGTGCCAGCAGCGCAACTAGCGGCTCTTCCTACGAGCAGTACTTC.

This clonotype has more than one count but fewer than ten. CDR3 protein: CASSQWGAGGTEAFF. The CDR3 region has the DNA TGTGCCAGCAGCCAATGGGGAGCGGGGGGCACTGAAGCTTTCTTT. The rearrangement links TRBV3-1 to TRBJ1-1; perhaps TRBD1 as D (5 bases). V shed 2 bases and J shed 4 bases, with 14 bases lying between them. The CDR3 covers 15 residues. Germline V lookup: CDR1 LGHDT, CDR2 YNNKEL (reference sequence). Filled out from reference TRBV3-1 and TRBJ1-1, the complete variable domain reads DTAVSQTPKYLVTQMGNDKSIKCEQNLGHDTMYWYKQDSKKFLKIMFSYNNKELIINETVPNRFSPKSPDKAHLNLHINSLELGDSAVYFCASSQWGAGGTEAFFGQGTRLTVV.

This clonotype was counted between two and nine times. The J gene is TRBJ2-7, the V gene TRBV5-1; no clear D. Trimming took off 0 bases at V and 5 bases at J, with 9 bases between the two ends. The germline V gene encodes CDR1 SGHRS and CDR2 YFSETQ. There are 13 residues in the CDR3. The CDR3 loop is CASSLGGFHEQYF. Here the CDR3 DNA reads TGCGCCAGCAGCTTGGGTGGGTTCCACGAGCAGTACTTC.

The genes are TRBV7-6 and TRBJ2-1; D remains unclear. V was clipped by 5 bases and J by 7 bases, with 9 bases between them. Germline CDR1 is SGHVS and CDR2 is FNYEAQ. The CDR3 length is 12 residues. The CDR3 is CASSQIGNEQFF. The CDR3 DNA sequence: TGTGCCAGCAGCCAAATAGGAAATGAGCAGTTCTTC.

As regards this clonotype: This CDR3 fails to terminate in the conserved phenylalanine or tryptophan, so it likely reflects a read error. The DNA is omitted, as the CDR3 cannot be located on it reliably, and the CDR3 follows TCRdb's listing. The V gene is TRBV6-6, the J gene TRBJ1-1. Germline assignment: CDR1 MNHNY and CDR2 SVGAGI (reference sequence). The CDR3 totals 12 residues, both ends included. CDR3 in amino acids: CASGPIWRQGFT.

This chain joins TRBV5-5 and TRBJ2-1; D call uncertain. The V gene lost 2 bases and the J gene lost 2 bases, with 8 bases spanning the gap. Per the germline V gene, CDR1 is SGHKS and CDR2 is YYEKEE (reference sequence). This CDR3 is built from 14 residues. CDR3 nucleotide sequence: TGTGCCAGCAGCTTACGGGCCACCTACAATGAGCAGTTCTTC. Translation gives CASSLRATYNEQFF.

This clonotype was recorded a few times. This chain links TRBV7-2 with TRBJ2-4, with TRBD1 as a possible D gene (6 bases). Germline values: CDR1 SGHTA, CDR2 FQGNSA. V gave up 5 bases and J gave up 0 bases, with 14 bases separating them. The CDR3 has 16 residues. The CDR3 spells CASSPPLQGAKNIQYF. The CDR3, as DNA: TGTGCCAGCAGCCCCCCGCTACAGGGAGCCAAAAACATTCAGTACTTC.

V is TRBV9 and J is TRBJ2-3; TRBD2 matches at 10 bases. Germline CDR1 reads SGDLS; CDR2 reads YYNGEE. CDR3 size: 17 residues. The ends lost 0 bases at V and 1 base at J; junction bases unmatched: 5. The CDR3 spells CASSVGQRGGGTDTQYF. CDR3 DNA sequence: TGTGCCAGCAGCGTAGGCCAGCGGGGGGGCGGCACAGATACGCAGTATTTT.

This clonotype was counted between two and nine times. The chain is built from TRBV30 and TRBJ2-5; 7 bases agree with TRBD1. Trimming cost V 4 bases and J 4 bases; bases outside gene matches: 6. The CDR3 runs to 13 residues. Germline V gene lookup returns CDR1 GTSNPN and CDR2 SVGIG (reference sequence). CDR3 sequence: CAWTTGIGETQYF. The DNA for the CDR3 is TGTGCCTGGACGACAGGGATCGGAGAGACCCAGTACTTC.